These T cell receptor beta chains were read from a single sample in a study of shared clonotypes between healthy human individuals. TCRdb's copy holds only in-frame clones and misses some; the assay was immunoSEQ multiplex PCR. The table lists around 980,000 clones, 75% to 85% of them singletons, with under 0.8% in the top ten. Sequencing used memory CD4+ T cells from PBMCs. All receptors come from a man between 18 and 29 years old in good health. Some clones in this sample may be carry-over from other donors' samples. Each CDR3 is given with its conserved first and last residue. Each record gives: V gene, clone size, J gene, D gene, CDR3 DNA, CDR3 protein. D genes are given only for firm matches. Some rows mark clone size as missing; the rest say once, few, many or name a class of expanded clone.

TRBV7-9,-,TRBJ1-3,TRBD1,TGTGCCAGCAGCTTCCTAACAGGGGTAGAAAACACCATATATTTT,CASSFLTGVENTIYF
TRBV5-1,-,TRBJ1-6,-,TGCGCCAGCAGCTTACAGGGAGGGGATACGAGTTCACCCCTCCACTTT,CASSLQGGDTSSPLHF
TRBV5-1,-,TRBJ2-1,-,TGCGCCAGCAGCTTGGAGGGGGGAGGTCGCAATGAGCAGTTCTTC,CASSLEGGGRNEQFF
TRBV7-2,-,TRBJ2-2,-,TGTGCCAGCAGCTTAATCCCCGCCGGTAACACCGGGGAGCTGTTTTTT,CASSLIPAGNTGELFF
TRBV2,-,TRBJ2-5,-,TGTGCCAGCAGTGAACGTCAGGGGGGAGAGACCCAGTACTTC,CASSERQGGETQYF
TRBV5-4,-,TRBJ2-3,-,TGTGCCAGCAGCGGGTCTAGTCGGGTCGGGTCAGATACGCAGTATTTT,CASSGSSRVGSDTQYF
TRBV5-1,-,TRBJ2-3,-,TGCGCCAGCAGCAAACTAAAGCGGGGCACAGATACGCAGTATTTT,CASSKLKRGTDTQYF
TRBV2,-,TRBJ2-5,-,TGTGCCAGCACGCAAGAGACCCAGTACTTC,CASTQETQYF
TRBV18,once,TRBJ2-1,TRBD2,TGTGCCAGCTCACCAGGGTTAGCGGGGGACAATGAGCAGTTCTTC,CASSPGLAGDNEQFF
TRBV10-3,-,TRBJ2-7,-,TGTGCCATAGGGGGTCCCCCTAGCGCCCGGAGGGCCTACGAGCAGTACTTC,CAIGGPPSARRAYEQYF
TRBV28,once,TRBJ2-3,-,TGTGCCAGCAGCCCCTTTACCACAGATACGCAGTATTTT,CASSPFTTDTQYF
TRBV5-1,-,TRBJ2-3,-,TGCGCCAGCAGCTTGGCCTTTGGGTCGGGCGCAGATACGCAGTATTTT,CASSLAFGSGADTQYF
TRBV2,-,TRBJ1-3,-,TGTGCCAGCAGGGGACGGCTCTCTGGAAACACCATATATTTT,CASRGRLSGNTIYF
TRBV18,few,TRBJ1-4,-,TGTGCCAGCTCAACAGATCTTGGGGAAAAACTGTTTTTT,CASSTDLGEKLFF
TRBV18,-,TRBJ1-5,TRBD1,TGTGCCAGCTCACCCATACAGGGGGATCAGCCCCAGCATTTT,CASSPIQGDQPQHF
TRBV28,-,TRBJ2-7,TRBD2,TGTGCCAGCAGCTCCTGGACTAGCGGGACCTACGAGCAGTACTTC,CASSSWTSGTYEQYF
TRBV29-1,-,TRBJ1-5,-,TGCAGCGCCCGGGAGGGGAGGGTGGGGGCCCAGCATTTT,CSAREGRVGAQHF
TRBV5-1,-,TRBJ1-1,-,TGCGCCAGCAGGCAGGACCCCCGGGGGGCTTGGGCAACTGAAGCTTTCTTT,CASRQDPRGAWATEAFF
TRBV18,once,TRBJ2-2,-,TGTGCCAGCTCACCTCGGGACTTTAACACCGGGGAGCTGTTTTTT,CASSPRDFNTGELFF
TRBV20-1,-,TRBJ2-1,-,TGCAGTGCCAGGAGCACGAATGAGCAGTTCTTC,CSARSTNEQFF
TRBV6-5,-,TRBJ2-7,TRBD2,TGTGCCAGCACCGGGACTAGCGGAGCCTACGAGCAGTACTTC,CASTGTSGAYEQYF
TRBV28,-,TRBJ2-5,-,TGTGCCAGCAGTAAATTCAGGGGGGGGCAAGAGACCCAGTACTTC,CASSKFRGGQETQYF
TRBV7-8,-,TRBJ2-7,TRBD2,TGTGCCAGCAGCCCCGGGACTAGCGGGAGTGGCCGTCGCTACGAGCAGTACTTC,CASSPGTSGSGRRYEQYF
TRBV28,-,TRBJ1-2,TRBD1,TGTGCCAGCAGCCAGCACTCGGGACAGGGGGCTCGGAACTATGGCTACACCTTC,CASSQHSGQGARNYGYTF
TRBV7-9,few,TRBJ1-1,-,TGTGCCAGCAGCTTTGGGACCGCCATGAACACTGAAGCTTTCTTT,CASSFGTAMNTEAFF
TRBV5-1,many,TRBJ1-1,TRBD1,TGCGCCAGCAGCGGGACGACAGGGGCAAACACTGAAGCTTTCTTT,CASSGTTGANTEAFF
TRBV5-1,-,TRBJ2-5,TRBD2,TGCGCCAGCAGTTCCCAGGCGGGAGGCCAAGAGACCCAGTACTTC,CASSSQAGGQETQYF
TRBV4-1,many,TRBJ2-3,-,TGCGCCAGCAGCCCCGACCCTGTGGGTAACACGCAGTATTTT,CASSPDPVGNTQYF
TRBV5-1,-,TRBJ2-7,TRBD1,TGCGCCAGCAGCTCCGGACAGGGGGGACTCGAGCAGTACTTC,CASSSGQGGLEQYF
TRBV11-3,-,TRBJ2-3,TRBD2,TGTGCCAGCAGCGGACCCCAAGAGCGGGAGTCCGATACGCAGTATTTT,CASSGPQERESDTQYF
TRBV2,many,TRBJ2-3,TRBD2,TGTGCCAGCAGTCTAGCGGGAACCACAGATACGCAGTATTTT,CASSLAGTTDTQYF
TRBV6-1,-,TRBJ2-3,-,TGTGCCAGCAGTGTAGGAAGCACAGATACGCAGTATTTT,CASSVGSTDTQYF
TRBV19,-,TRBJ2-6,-,TGTGCCAGTAGTATCCCTACACGGTCCGGGGCCAACGTCCTGACTTTC,CASSIPTRSGANVLTF
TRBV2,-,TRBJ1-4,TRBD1,TGTGCCAGCAGACCGGACAGGGGGAATGAAAAACTGTTTTTT,CASRPDRGNEKLFF
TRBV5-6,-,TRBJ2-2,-,TGTGCCAGCAGACGGACGTTCCTGCGGCACACCGGGGAGCTGTTTTTT,CASRRTFLRHTGELFF
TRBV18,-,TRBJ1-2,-,TGTGCCAGCTCACCAGGGGGCGATGGCTACACCTTC,CASSPGGDGYTF
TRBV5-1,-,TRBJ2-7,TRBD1,TGCGCCAGCAGCTTGGCGGACAGGTATTACGAGCAGTACTTC,CASSLADRYYEQYF